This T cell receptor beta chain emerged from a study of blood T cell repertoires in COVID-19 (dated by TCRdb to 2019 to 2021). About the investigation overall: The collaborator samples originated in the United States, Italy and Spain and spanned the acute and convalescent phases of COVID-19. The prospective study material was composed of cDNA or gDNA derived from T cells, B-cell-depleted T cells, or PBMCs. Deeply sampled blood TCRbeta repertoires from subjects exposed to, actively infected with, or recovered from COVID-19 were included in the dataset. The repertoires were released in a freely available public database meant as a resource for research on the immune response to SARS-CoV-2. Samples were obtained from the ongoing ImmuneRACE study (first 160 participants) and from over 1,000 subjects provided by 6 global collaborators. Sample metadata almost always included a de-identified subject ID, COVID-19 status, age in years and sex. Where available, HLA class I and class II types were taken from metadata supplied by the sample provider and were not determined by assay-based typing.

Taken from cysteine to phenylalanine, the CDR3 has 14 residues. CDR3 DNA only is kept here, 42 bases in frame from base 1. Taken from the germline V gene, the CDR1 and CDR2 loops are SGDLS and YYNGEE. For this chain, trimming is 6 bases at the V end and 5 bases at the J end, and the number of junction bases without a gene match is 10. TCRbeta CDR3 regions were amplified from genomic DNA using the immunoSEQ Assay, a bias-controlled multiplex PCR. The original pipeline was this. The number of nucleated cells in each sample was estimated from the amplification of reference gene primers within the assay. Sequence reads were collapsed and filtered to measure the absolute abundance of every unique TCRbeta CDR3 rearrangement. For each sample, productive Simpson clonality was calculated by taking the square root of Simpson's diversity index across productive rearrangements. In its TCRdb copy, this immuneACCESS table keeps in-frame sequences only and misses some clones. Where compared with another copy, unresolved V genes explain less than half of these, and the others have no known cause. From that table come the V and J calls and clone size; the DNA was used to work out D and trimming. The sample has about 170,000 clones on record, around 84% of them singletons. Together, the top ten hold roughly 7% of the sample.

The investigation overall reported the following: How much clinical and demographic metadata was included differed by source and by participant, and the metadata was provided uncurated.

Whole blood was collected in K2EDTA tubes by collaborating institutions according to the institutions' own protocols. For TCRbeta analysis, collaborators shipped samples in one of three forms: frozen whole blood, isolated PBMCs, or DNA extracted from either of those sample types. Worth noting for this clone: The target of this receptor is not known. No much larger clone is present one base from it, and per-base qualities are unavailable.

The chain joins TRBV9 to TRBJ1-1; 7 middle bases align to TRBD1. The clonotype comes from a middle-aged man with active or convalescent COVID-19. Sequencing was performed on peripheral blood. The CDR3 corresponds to CASNPGGRGTEAFF. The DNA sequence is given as TGTGCCAGCAACCCAGGGGGGCGAGGTACTGAAGCTTTCTTT.